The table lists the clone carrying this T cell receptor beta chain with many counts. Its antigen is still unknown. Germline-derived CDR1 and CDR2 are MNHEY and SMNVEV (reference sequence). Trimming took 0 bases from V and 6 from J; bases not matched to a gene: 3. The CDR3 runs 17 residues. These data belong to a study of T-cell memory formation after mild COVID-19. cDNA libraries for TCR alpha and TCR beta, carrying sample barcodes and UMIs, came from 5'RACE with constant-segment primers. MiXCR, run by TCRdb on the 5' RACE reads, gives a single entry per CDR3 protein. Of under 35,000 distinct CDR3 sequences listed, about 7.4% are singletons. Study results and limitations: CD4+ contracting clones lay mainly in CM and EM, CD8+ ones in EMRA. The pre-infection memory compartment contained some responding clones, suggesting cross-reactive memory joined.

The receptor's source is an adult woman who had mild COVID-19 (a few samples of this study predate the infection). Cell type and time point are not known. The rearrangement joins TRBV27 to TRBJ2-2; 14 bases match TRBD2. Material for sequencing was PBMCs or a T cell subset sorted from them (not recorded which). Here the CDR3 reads CASSLSGLAGGSGELFF. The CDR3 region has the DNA TGTGCCAGCAGTTTATCAGGACTAGCGGGAGGATCCGGGGAGCTGTTTTTT.